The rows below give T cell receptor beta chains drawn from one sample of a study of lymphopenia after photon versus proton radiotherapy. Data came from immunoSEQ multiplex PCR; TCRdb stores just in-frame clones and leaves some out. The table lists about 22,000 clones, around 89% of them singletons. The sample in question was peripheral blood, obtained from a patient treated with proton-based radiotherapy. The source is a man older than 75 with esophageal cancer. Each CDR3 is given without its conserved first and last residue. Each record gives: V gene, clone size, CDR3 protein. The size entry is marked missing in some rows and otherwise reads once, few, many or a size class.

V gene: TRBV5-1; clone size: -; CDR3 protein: ASSWSGGRGTEAF
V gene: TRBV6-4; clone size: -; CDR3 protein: ASSGRGALGQETQY
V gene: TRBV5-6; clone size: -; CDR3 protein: ASSNTGNQPQH
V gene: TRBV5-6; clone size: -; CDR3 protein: ASSTPHGGSSGNTIY
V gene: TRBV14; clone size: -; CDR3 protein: ASSSGGGNIQY
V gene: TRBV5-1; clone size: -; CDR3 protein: ASSRQGMNTEAF
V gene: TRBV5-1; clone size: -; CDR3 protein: ASSLDVSGNTIY
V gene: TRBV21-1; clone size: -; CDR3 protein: ASSKGPGSYGYT
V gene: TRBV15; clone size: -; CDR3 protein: ATSPRREPYGYT
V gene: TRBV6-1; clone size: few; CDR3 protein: ASSAPAGLGEQY
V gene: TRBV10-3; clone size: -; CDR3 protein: AISGQQGARGNTIY
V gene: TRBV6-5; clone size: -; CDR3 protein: ASSYKEASYEQY
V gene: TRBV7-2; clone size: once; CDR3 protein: ASSRDRSTDTQY
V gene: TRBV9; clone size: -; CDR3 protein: ASSAGLSSYNEQF
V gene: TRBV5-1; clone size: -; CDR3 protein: ASSLAGHSNQPQH
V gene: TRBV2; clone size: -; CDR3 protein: ASSEWEGALNTEAF
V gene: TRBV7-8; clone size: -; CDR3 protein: ASSLTGVNTEAF
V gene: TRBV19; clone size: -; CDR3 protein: ASSPPPGLAGGRYNEQF
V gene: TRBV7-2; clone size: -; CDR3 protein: ASSPDSSYEQY
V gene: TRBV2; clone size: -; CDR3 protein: ASSAPRVSGNTIY
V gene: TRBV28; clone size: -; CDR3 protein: ASSSLRAPRGYT
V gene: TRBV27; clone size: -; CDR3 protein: ASSLTSGGVSYNEQF
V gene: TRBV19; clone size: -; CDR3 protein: ASSIMAGGDQPQH
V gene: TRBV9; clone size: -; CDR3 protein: ASSAGTGYHQPQH
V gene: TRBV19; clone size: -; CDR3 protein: ASSILAGTYNEQF
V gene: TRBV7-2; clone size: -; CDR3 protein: ASSFSTSVYNEQF
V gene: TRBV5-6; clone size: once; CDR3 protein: ASSLPGQPNTEAF
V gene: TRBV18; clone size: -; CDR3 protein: ASSPGGGQETQY
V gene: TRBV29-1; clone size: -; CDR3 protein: SVEVVGSSTEAF
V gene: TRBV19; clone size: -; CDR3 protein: ASRAGGVQPQH
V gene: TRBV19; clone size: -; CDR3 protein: ASSRTGGTDTQY
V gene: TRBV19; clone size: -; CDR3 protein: ASAGTSSETQY
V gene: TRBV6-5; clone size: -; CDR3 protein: ASSYSTTQPYEQY
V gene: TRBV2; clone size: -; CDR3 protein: ASSQGGSGYEQF
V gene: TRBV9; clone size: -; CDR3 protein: ASSVVPGANYGYT
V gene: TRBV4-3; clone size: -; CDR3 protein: ASSQLGSPYEQY
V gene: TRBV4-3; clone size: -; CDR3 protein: ASSQDHRVREQY
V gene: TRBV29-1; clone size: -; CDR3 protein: SVEGSGREQY
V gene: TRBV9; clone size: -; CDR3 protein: ASSPLRGEQNIQY
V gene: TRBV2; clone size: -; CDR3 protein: ASSETRIAKNIQY
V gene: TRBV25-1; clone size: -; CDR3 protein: ASSEMRNTNTEAF
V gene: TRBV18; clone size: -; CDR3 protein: ASSPNAGGENIQY
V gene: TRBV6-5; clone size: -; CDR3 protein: ASSRMWGERETQY
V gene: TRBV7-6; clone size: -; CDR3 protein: ASSMGREVREQY
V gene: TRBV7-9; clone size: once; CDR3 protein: ASSYSTGVRQF
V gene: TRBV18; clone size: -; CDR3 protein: ASSPTGGYTGELF
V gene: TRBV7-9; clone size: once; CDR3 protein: ASSQAIAGTTEAF
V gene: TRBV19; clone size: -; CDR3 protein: ASSIAGVPYNEQF
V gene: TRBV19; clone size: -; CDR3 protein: ASSRKRGVGNTEAF
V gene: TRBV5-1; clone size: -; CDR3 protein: ASSLTGPSTDTQY
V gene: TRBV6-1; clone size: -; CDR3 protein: ASTLGRSNQPQH
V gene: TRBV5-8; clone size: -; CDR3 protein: AGDRGRSSTDTQY
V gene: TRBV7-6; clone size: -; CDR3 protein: ASSLTGQVNTGELF
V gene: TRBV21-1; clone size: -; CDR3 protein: ASQPGGSETQY
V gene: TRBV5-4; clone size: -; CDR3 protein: ASSLALSQETQY
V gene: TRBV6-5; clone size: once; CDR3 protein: ASSSPPYGYT
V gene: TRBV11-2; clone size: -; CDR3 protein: ASSLGQGGELF